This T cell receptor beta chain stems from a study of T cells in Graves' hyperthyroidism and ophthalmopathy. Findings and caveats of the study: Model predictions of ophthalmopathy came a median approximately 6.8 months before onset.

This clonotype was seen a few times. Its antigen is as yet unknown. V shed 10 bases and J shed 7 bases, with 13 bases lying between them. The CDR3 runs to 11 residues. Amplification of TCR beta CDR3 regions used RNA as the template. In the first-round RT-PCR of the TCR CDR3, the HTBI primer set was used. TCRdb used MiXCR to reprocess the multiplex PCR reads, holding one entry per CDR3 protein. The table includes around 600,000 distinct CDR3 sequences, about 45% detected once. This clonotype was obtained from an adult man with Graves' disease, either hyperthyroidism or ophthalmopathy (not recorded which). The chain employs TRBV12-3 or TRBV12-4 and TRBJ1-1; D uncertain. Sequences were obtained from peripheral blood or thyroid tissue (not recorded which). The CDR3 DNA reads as TGTGCCATCGAGTTAACGGGTGAAGCTTTCTTT. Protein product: CAIELTGEAFF.